The 28 T cell receptor beta chains given below trace back to one sample, sequenced in a study of T cell responses to AZD1222 COVID-19 vaccine. Only in-frame clones appear in the TCRdb table, and some are missing; sequencing was by immunoSEQ multiplex PCR. The data hold around 150,000 clones, with roughly 90% observed a single time. Sequenced here: peripheral blood, sampled 28 days after the second AZD1222 dose. These receptors all come from an adult who received the AZD1222 COVID-19 vaccine.

The chain has TRBV27 and TRBJ2-5; 7 bases fit TRBD1. Trimming cost V 5 bases and J 4 bases; bases outside gene matches: 13. Germline CDR1 MNHEY, CDR2 SMNVEV (reference sequence). This CDR3 region has 16 residues. CDR3 DNA sequence: TGTGCCAGCAGTCCCCCCGGTTCAGGGGGAGCAGAGACCCAGTACTTC. Its protein product is CASSPPGSGGAETQYF.

V is TRBV4-2 and J is TRBJ1-3; D is ambiguous. CDR1 is LGHNA, CDR2 YNFKEQ, per germline. The CDR3 loop spans 16 amino acids. V gave up 0 bases and J gave up 2 bases, with 11 bases separating them. The CDR3 DNA reads TGTGCCAGCAGCCAAGATCATGGGTCCCCTGGAAACACCATATATTTT. Translated: CASSQDHGSPGNTIYF.

This chain connects TRBV28 to TRBJ1-4; D gene unclear. Trimming cost V 6 bases and J 8 bases, with 13 bases left between them. This CDR3 is built from 13 residues. Germline loops: CDR1 MDHEN, CDR2 SYDVKM. The CDR3 is CASRTPLLEKLFF. Here the CDR3 DNA reads TGTGCCAGCAGAACCCCCCTACTAGAAAAACTGTTTTTT. Variable domain in full (rest from reference TRBV28 and TRBJ1-4): DVKVTQSSRYLVKRTGEKVFLECVQDMDHENMFWYRQDPGLGLRLIYFSYDVKMKEKGDIPEGYSVSREKKERFSLILESASTNQTSMYLCASRTPLLEKLFFGSGTQLSVL.

This clone was picked up one time. The junction and the germline gene differ at one end; a read error may be behind it. This chain uses TRBV27 with TRBJ1-1, with TRBD1 identical over 12 bases. The germline gives CDR1 MNHEY, CDR2 SMNVEV (reference sequence). The CDR3 length is 18 residues. The CDR3 here is CASSLRGGTGGMKTEAFF. The CDR3 DNA reads as TGTGCCAGCAGTTTAAGAGGTGGGACAGGGGGCATGAAGACTGAAGCTTTCTTT.

V is TRBV30 and J is TRBJ2-1, with 14 bases that match TRBD2. This CDR3 spans 16 amino acids. Germline V lookup: CDR1 GTSNPN, CDR2 SVGIG (reference sequence). With V trimmed by 5 bases and J by 3 bases, 6 bases remained unmatched. The CDR3 DNA reads as TGTGCCTGGGGGACTAGCGGGAGAGCGTTCTACAATGAGCAGTTCTTC. It specifies CAWGTSGRAFYNEQFF.

The rearrangement joins TRBV5-8 to TRBJ2-3; TRBD1 matches at 7 bases. Germline CDR1 is SGHTS and CDR2 is YDEGEE. V lost 8 bases to trimming and J lost 6 bases; unmatched junction nucleotides: 9. This CDR3 is 13 amino acids long. The CDR3 nucleotides read TGTGCCAGTACTAGGGGGCAATCGGATACGCAGTATTTT. This codes for CASTRGQSDTQYF.

The rearrangement uses TRBV27 and TRBJ2-1; 8 bases align to TRBD1. Germline CDR1 is MNHEY and CDR2 is SMNVEV (reference sequence). Trimming cost V 6 bases and J 9 bases; bases outside gene matches: 7. The CDR3 runs 13 residues. CDR3 DNA sequence: TGTGCCAGCAGCAGGGGGCGGTTGAGTGAGCAGTTCTTC. It translates to CASSRGRLSEQFF.

The chain employs TRBV7-2 and TRBJ2-6, with TRBD1 as a possible D gene (6 bases). The CDR3 has 15 residues. Germline loops: CDR1 SGHTA, CDR2 FQGNSA. Trimming took off 4 bases at V and 4 bases at J, with 11 bases between the two ends. In DNA form, the CDR3 reads TGTGCCAGCAGCTACAGGGTGGCGGGGGCCAACGTCCTGACTTTC. Translated: CASSYRVAGANVLTF.

The chain is built from TRBV7-2 and TRBJ2-5, with D tentatively TRBD1 (6 bases). The germline gives CDR1 SGHTA, CDR2 FQGNSA. This CDR3 is 13 amino acids long. Deletions cut 8 bases from V and 1 base from J, with 11 bases between. In nucleotides, the CDR3 is TGTGCCAGCTCAGCAGGGGCCCAAGAGACCCAGTACTTC. Protein: CASSAGAQETQYF.

The chain employs TRBV27 and TRBJ2-7; 9 nucleotides align to TRBD2. The CDR3 totals 16 residues. After removal of 5 bases from V and 5 bases from J, the junction contained 13 bases not matched to a gene. The germline gives CDR1 MNHEY, CDR2 SMNVEV (reference sequence). CDR3 sequence (DNA): TGTGCCAGCAGTCGAGGTGGCGCGGGAGGGCCCCACGAGCAGTACTTC. It codes for CASSRGGAGGPHEQYF.

Concerning this clone: Other DNA variants within this sample encode the same CDR3. The chain couples TRBV6-5 to TRBJ1-2; TRBD1 might be the D (5 bases). From germline, CDR1 is MNHEY and CDR2 SVGAGI. Trimming stripped 2 bases from V and 2 bases from J, with 6 bases between. This CDR3 contains 13 residues. In DNA form, the CDR3 reads TGTGCCAGCAGTTACGACAGAAACTATGGCTACACCTTC. Translated, it gives CASSYDRNYGYTF.

The chain couples TRBV5-4 to TRBJ2-7; weak D call: TRBD1 (7 bases). Trimming took off 4 bases at V and 1 base at J, with 15 bases between the two ends. The length of the CDR3 is 15 residues. Germline values: CDR1 SGHNT, CDR2 YYREEE (reference sequence). CDR3 bases: TGTGCCAGCAGCCACCAGGGGGGAGGATCCTACGAGCAGTACTTC. It translates to CASSHQGGGSYEQYF.

The CDR3 region has the DNA TGTGCCAGCAGCTTGTACCTAGAGCCCCAGCATTTT. As protein: CASSLYLEPQHF. The chain links TRBV5-5 to TRBJ1-5; D is unresolved. Germline V lookup: CDR1 SGHKS, CDR2 YYEKEE (reference sequence). Trimming stripped 1 base from V and 8 bases from J, with 7 bases between. CDR3 length: 12 residues.

The chain recombines TRBV12-3 or TRBV12-4 with TRBJ2-1; D assignment may be TRBD1 or TRBD2 (6 bases each). The CDR3 length is 12 residues. V was trimmed by 8 bases and J by 10 bases, leaving 15 bases between them. The CDR3 here is CASPRGGGEQFF. Here the CDR3 DNA reads TGTGCCAGCCCCCGAGGGGGAGGCGAGCAGTTCTTC.

The chain has TRBV7-8 and TRBJ2-7; 9 positions match TRBD1. Germline V gene lookup returns CDR1 SGHVS and CDR2 FQNEAQ. This CDR3 has 15 residues. The junction had 6 bases not matched to a gene; V was cut back by 5 bases and J by 1 base. CDR3 in DNA: TGTGCCAGCAGCCCCCGGGACAGGGCATCCTACGAGCAGTACTTC. Encoded protein: CASSPRDRASYEQYF. Supplemented by reference TRBV7-8 and TRBJ2-7, the full variable domain reads GAGVSQSPRYKVAKRGQDVALRCDPISGHVSLFWYQQALGQGPEFLTYFQNEAQLDKSGLPSDRFFAERPEGSVSTLKIQRTQQEDSAVYLCASSPRDRASYEQYFGPGTRLTVT.

The V and J genes are TRBV27 and TRBJ1-5; 11 bases are a match to TRBD1. The germline V gene has CDR1 MNHEY and CDR2 SMNVEV (reference sequence). This CDR3 is 17 amino acids long. With V trimmed by 6 bases and J by 6 bases, 13 bases remained unmatched. CDR3 sequence reads: CASSNRPGQGVGQPQHF. The CDR3 coding sequence is TGTGCCAGCAGCAACCGCCCGGGACAGGGGGTGGGTCAGCCCCAGCATTTT.

The genes are TRBV10-1 and TRBJ2-7; no clear D gene. This CDR3 is 13 amino acids long. V lost 4 bases and J lost 6, with 13 bases in between. Germline CDR1 is WNHNN and CDR2 is SYGVQD (reference sequence). The CDR3 DNA follows: TGCGCCAGCAGTGTAATGGGATCTTCCGAGCAGTACTTC. Translation: CASSVMGSSEQYF.

This chain uses TRBV6-1 with TRBJ1-5, with no clear D. CDR1 is MNHNS, CDR2 SASEGT, per germline. The V end was cut by 3 bases, the J end by 0 bases, with 9 bases between. This CDR3 spans 15 amino acids. The CDR3 DNA follows: TGTGCCAGCAGTGACCAGTCCTATAGCAATCAGCCCCAGCATTTT. Translation: CASSDQSYSNQPQHF.

The chain is built from TRBV5-4 and TRBJ1-5; 8 bases map to TRBD1. CDR1 and CDR2 (germline): SGHNT, YYREEE (reference sequence). The V segment lost 10 bases and the J segment 5 bases; nucleotides outside the gene matches: 11. CDR3 size: 14 residues. CDR3 sequence reads: CAGSHRGKDQPQHF. The CDR3, as DNA: TGTGCCGGATCCCACAGGGGGAAGGATCAGCCCCAGCATTTT.

The V call is TRBV5-1, the J call TRBJ1-1; the match to TRBD1 covers 10 bases. In germline, CDR1 is SGHRS, CDR2 YFSETQ. With V trimmed by 0 bases and J by 3 bases, 5 bases remained unmatched. The CDR3 sequence is 16 residues long. CDR3 nucleotide sequence: TGCGCCAGCAGCTTGGGACAGGGGGCGATGCACACTGAAGCTTTCTTT. Translated, it gives CASSLGQGAMHTEAFF. Using reference TRBV5-1 and TRBJ1-1 for the parts outside the CDR3, the full variable domain is KAGVTQTPRYLIKTRGQQVTLSCSPISGHRSVSWYQQTPGQGLQFLFEYFSETQRNKGNFPGRFSGRQFSNSRSEMNVSTLELGDSALYLCASSLGQGAMHTEAFFGQGTRLTVV.

For the CDR3, the DNA is TGTGCCTGGAGTGTCCTATACAGCTACGAGCAGTACTTC. Its translation: CAWSVLYSYEQYF. The V call is TRBV30, the J call TRBJ2-7, with D unclear. V lost 0 bases and J lost 3, with 9 bases in between. Germline CDR1 reads GTSNPN; CDR2 reads SVGIG (reference sequence). This CDR3 comprises 13 residues.

The J gene is TRBJ1-2, the V gene TRBV29-1; 7 bases map to TRBD1. Germline V gene lookup returns CDR1 SQVTM and CDR2 ANQGSEA. The CDR3 has 11 amino acids. V dropped 7 bases and J dropped 6; count of bases not matched to a gene: 5. The CDR3 protein is CSESGGDGYTF. Here the CDR3 DNA reads TGCAGCGAATCAGGGGGTGATGGCTACACCTTC.

V and J are TRBV5-1 and TRBJ2-3, with 9 positions matching TRBD1. The CDR3 is made up of 15 amino acids. V lost 5 bases and J lost 4; bases outside the gene matches: 8. The germline V gene encodes CDR1 SGHRS and CDR2 YFSETQ. In DNA form, the CDR3 reads TGCGCCAGCAGGGCCGGGACAGGGTTGTCAGATACGCAGTATTTT. This encodes CASRAGTGLSDTQYF. Full variable domain (outside the CDR3, taken from reference TRBV5-1 and TRBJ2-3): KAGVTQTPRYLIKTRGQQVTLSCSPISGHRSVSWYQQTPGQGLQFLFEYFSETQRNKGNFPGRFSGRQFSNSRSEMNVSTLELGDSALYLCASRAGTGLSDTQYFGPGTRLTVL.

In its sample, this clone was seen once. The chain employs TRBV18 and TRBJ2-7; 12 bases are a match to TRBD2. Germline CDR1 KGHSH, CDR2 LQKENI. The length of the CDR3 is 16 residues. After removal of 5 bases from V and 5 bases from J, the junction contained 10 bases not matched to a gene. The CDR3 sequence is CASSSNLAGGHDEQYF. As DNA, the CDR3 is TGTGCCAGCTCATCTAACCTAGCGGGAGGGCACGACGAGCAGTACTTC. Using reference TRBV18 and TRBJ2-7 for the parts outside the CDR3, the full variable domain is NAGVMQNPRHLVRRRGQEARLRCSPMKGHSHVYWYRQLPEEGLKFMVYLQKENIIDESGMPKERFSAEFPKEGPSILRIQQVVRGDSAAYFCASSSNLAGGHDEQYFGPGTRLTVT.

Only one count was recorded for this clone. CDR3: CASFRGEQETQYF. DNA for the CDR3: TGTGCCAGCTTCCGGGGGGAGCAAGAGACCCAGTACTTC. The chain combines TRBV18 with TRBJ2-5; 7 bases line up with TRBD2. CDR3 length: 13 amino acids. The ends lost 7 bases at V and 2 bases at J; junction bases unmatched: 4. The germline V gene has CDR1 KGHSH and CDR2 LQKENI.

The chain links TRBV18 to TRBJ1-1; a possible D gene is TRBD1 (5 bases). The ends were cut back, 5 bases at V and 4 bases at J, with 11 bases in the middle. The CDR3 is 13 residues long. CDR1 and CDR2 from the germline V gene are KGHSH and LQKENI. This CDR3 is CASSERQSTEAFF. DNA for the CDR3: TGTGCCAGCTCAGAGAGACAGAGCACTGAAGCTTTCTTT.

The chain uses TRBV19 and TRBJ2-1; 11 nucleotides match TRBD2. CDR1 and CDR2 (germline): LNHDA, SQIVND (reference sequence). This CDR3 has 17 amino acids. V shed 7 bases and J 7 bases; nucleotides not matched to a gene: 15. CDR3 loop: CASKSPSIAGGRNEQFF. In nucleotides, the CDR3 is TGTGCCAGTAAGTCGCCTTCAATAGCGGGAGGGCGTAATGAGCAGTTCTTC.

The V gene is TRBV9, the J gene TRBJ1-3; D remains ambiguous. The CDR3 runs to 15 residues. With 3 bases removed from V and 0 bases from J, the gap between germline ends came to 10 bases. From germline, CDR1 is SGDLS and CDR2 YYNGEE. For the CDR3, the DNA is TGTGCCAGCAGCGCCTACATCGGCTCTGGAAACACCATATATTTT. Protein product: CASSAYIGSGNTIYF.